This T cell receptor beta chain was captured by sequencing in a study of blood T cells in healthy people across ages. This clonotype was seen once. The CDR3 extends over 12 amino acids. Germline V gene lookup returns CDR1 DFQATT and CDR2 SNEGSKA (reference sequence). Then a second PCR, running about 7 to 11 cycles, was carried out with a sample-barcoded 5' primer and a J-beta primer mix. TCRdb redid the calling of the 5' RACE reads with MiXCR, one entry per CDR3 protein. The table shows about 670,000 distinct CDR3 sequences, with over 40% occurring only once. The sample, 7.5 to 10 milliliters of peripheral blood, was drawn from each donor.

This rearrangement joins TRBV20-1 to TRBJ2-4; 9 bases line up with TRBD1. The assigned J gene may be wrong: the sequence end matches TRBJ2-7 better. This clonotype was sampled from a woman aged 80 or over in good health. The source material was blood. The CDR3 DNA reads as TGCAGTGCCCTAGGGACAGGGATCGAGCAGTACTTC. This gives the protein CSALGTGIEQYF.